Here is one T cell receptor beta chain with its context. Per the study methods: Reference gene primers were amplified, and this amplification served to estimate nucleated cell counts. Sequencing used immunoSEQ multiplex PCR; TCRdb keeps in-frame clones, though not all of them. V and J calls and clone size are copied from that table; D and trimming were computed from the DNA. Among roughly 230,000 clones listed, 84% were seen once. These data originate in a study of blood T cell repertoires in COVID-19. Study-level background: The United States, Italy and Spain were the sources of the acute and convalescent COVID-19 samples. Sample material is recorded as cDNA or gDNA derived from T cells, B-cell-depleted T cells, or PBMCs.

Losses at the gene ends were 7 bases for V and 9 bases for J; bases not matched to a gene: 15. This CDR3 is built from 15 residues. Germline V CDR1 and CDR2: MNHEY, SVGAGI. The sequence derives from a man aged 45 to 65 with active or convalescent COVID-19. This rearrangement joins TRBV6-5 to TRBJ2-1, with 7 bases fitting TRBD1. The specimen sequenced was peripheral blood. In DNA, the CDR3 is TGTGCCAGCACCCACCGGGACAGCCTCTTTTTTGAGCAGTTCTTC. It codes for CASTHRDSLFFEQFF.